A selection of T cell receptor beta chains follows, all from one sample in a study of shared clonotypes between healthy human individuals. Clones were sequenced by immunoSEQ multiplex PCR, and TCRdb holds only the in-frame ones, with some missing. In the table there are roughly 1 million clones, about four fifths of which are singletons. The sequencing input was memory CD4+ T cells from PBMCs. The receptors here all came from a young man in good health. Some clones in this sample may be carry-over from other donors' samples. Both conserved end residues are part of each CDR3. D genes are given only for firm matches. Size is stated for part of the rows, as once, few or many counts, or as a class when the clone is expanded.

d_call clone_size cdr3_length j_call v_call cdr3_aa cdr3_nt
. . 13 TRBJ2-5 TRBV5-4 CASTQEPQETQYF TGTGCCAGCACCCAGGAACCGCAAGAGACCCAGTACTTC
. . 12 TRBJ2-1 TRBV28 CASGTVYNEQFF TGTGCCAGCGGGACGGTTTACAATGAGCAGTTCTTC
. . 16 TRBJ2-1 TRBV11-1 CASSSPGSPAYNEQFF TGTGCCAGCAGCTCCCCCGGTTCCCCCGCCTACAATGAGCAGTTCTTC
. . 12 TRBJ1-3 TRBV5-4 CASSLDSNTIYF TGTGCCAGCAGCTTGGACTCGAACACCATATATTTT
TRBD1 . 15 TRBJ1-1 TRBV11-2 CASSSRTGNNTEAFF TGTGCCAGCAGCTCAAGGACAGGTAACAACACTGAAGCTTTCTTT
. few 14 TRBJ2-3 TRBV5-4 CASSFWGLTDTQYF TGTGCCAGCAGCTTCTGGGGGCTCACAGATACGCAGTATTTT
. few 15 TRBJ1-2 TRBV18 CASSTDSGRDYGYTF TGTGCCAGCTCAACCGACTCGGGCAGGGACTATGGCTACACCTTC
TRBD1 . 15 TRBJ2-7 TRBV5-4 CASSRLTTGAYEQYF TGTGCCAGCAGCCGTCTCACGACAGGGGCCTACGAGCAGTACTTC
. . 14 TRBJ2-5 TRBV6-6 CASSYSRGVEAQYF TGTGCCAGCAGTTACTCGCGCGGTGTCGAGGCCCAGTACTTC
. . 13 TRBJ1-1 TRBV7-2 CASSFGLGTEAFF TGTGCCAGCAGCTTCGGACTGGGGACTGAAGCTTTCTTT
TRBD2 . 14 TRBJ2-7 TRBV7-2 CASSLVGGSIEQYF TGTGCCAGCAGCTTAGTGGGCGGGAGTATCGAGCAGTACTTC
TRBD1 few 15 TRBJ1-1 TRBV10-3 CAISERTGGLSEAFF TGTGCCATCAGTGAGAGGACAGGGGGACTCTCTGAAGCTTTCTTT
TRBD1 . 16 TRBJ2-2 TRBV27 CASSYDRGRDPGELFF TGTGCCAGCAGTTACGACAGGGGGCGAGATCCCGGGGAGCTGTTTTTT
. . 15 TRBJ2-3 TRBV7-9 CASSPTRAKTDTQYF TGTGCCAGCAGCCCAACTAGGGCGAAAACAGATACGCAGTATTTT
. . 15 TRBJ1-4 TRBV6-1 CASSAGTATNEKLFF TGTGCCAGCAGTGCGGGGACGGCAACTAATGAAAAACTGTTTTTT
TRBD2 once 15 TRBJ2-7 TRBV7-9 CASSSLGAGGREQYF TGTGCCAGCAGCTCCCTGGGGGCGGGAGGGCGCGAGCAGTACTTC
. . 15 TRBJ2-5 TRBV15 CATSRRSLNGETQYF TGTGCCACCAGCAGAAGGTCCCTTAACGGGGAGACCCAGTACTTC
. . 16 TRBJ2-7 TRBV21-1 CASRGHGRRTGYEQYF TGTGCCAGCAGGGGTCATGGGAGGCGGACGGGGTACGAGCAGTACTTC
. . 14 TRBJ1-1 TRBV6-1 CASSEARSYTEAFF TGTGCCAGCAGTGAAGCGCGGTCTTACACTGAAGCTTTCTTT
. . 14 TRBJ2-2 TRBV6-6 CASSYSYQEGELFF TGTGCCAGCAGTTACTCGTACCAGGAGGGGGAGCTGTTTTTT
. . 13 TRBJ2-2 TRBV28 CASSLSDTGELFF TGTGCCAGCAGTTTATCGGACACCGGGGAGCTGTTTTTT
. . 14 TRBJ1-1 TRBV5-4 CASSLGRLNTEAFF TGTGCCAGCAGCTTGGGTCGTTTGAACACTGAAGCTTTCTTT
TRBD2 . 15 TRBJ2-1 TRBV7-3 CASSLIAGDYNEQFF TGTGCCAGCAGCTTGATAGCGGGAGACTACAATGAGCAGTTCTTC
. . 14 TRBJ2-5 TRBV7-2 CASSRNRGGETQYF TGTGCCAGCAGCCGAAACAGGGGAGGGGAGACCCAGTACTTC
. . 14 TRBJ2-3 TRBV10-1 CASSDDSSTDTQYF TGCGCCAGCAGTGATGACTCTAGCACAGATACGCAGTATTTT
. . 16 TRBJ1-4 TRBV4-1 CASSQDGVGFGEKLFF TGCGCCAGCAGCCAAGATGGTGTGGGATTTGGAGAAAAACTGTTTTTT
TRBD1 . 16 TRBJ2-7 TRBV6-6 CASSYSTQGGHYEQYF TGTGCCAGCAGTTACTCGACACAGGGGGGTCACTACGAGCAGTACTTC
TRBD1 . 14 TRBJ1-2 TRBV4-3 CASSQRQGPYGYTF TGCGCCAGCAGCCAAAGACAGGGACCCTATGGCTACACCTTC
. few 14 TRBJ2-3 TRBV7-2 CASSLAPRLNTQYF TGTGCCAGCAGCTTAGCCCCCCGCCTTAATACGCAGTATTTT
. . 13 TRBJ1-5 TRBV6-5 CASRGRFNQPQHF TGTGCCAGCAGAGGTAGATTCAATCAGCCCCAGCATTTT
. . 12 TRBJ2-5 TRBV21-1 CASLVVEETQYF TGTGCCAGCTTGGTGGTGGAAGAGACCCAGTACTTC
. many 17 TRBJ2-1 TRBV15 CATSRGGYSGVYNEQFF TGTGCCACCAGCAGAGGTGGGTATAGCGGAGTATACAATGAGCAGTTCTTC
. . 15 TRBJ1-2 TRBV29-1 CSVDLRGSSVHGYTF TGCAGCGTTGACTTGAGGGGATCCTCGGTTCATGGCTACACCTTC
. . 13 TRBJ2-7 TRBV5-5 CASSLLGIYEQYF TGTGCCAGCAGCTTGCTAGGAATCTACGAGCAGTACTTC
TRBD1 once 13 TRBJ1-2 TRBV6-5 CAISDRGDTSYTF TGTGCCATCAGTGACAGGGGGGATACGAGCTACACCTTC
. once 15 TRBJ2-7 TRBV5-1 CASSATGRSAYEQYF TGCGCCAGCAGCGCTACGGGACGGTCGGCCTACGAGCAGTACTTC
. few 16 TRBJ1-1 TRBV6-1 CASSEELARRDTEAFF TGTGCCAGCAGTGAAGAGTTGGCCCGGAGGGACACTGAAGCTTTCTTT
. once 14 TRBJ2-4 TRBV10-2 CASRWGRAKNIQYF TGCGCCAGCAGGTGGGGAAGAGCCAAAAACATTCAGTACTTC
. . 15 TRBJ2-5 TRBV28 CASSLSRPARKTQYF TGTGCCAGCAGTTTATCCCGGCCGGCCCGGAAGACCCAGTACTTC
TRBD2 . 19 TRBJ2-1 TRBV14 CASSPTPGWEGSSYNEQFF TGTGCCAGCAGCCCTACGCCCGGGTGGGAGGGGAGCTCCTACAATGAGCAGTTCTTC
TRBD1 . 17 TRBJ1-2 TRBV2 CASSEQRQGPPPYGYTF TGTGCCAGCAGTGAGCAGCGACAGGGACCTCCTCCCTATGGCTACACCTTC
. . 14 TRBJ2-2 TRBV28 CASRDSANTGELFF TGTGCCAGCAGGGACTCCGCGAACACCGGGGAGCTGTTTTTT
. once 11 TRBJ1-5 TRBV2 CASSDRRAQHF TGTGCCAGTTCTGACAGAAGGGCCCAGCATTTT
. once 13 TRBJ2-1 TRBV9 CASSVSGPGKQFF TGTGCCAGCAGCGTAAGCGGTCCGGGCAAGCAGTTCTTC
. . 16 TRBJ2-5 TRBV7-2 CASSLAGQGGWETQYF TGTGCCAGCAGCTTAGCGGGGCAGGGGGGTTGGGAGACCCAGTACTTC
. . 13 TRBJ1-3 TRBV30 CAWSVNTRNTIYF TGTGCCTGGAGTGTAAACACCCGAAACACCATATATTTT